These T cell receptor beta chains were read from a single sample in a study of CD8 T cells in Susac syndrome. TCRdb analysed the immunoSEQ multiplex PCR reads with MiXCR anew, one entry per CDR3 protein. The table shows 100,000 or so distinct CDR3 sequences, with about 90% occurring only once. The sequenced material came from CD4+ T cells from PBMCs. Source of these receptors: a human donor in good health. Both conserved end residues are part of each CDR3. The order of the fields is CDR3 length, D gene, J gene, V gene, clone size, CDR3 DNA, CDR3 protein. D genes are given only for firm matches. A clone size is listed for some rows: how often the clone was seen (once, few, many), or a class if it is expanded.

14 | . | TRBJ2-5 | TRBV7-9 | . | TGTGCCAGCGTCGGCGCGAAGGGGCGAGAGACCCAGTACTTC | CASVGAKGRETQYF
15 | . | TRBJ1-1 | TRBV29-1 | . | TGCAGCGTTGACCCCTGGTTGGGGGGGAACACTGAAGCTTTCTTT | CSVDPWLGGNTEAFF
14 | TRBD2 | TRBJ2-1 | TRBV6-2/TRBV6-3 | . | TGTGCCAGCAGACCCAGCGGGGAATTGTCTGAGCAGTTCTTC | CASRPSGELSEQFF
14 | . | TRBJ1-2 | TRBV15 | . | TGTGCCACCAGCTCAGCACCGGACCACTATGGCTACACCTTC | CATSSAPDHYGYTF
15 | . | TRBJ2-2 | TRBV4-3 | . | TGCGCCAGCAGCGTAGCGGCAACGAACACCGGGGAGCTGTTTTTT | CASSVAATNTGELFF
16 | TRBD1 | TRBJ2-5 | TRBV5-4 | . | TGTGCCAGCAGCCAGGGAGCGGGACAGGGCCAAGAGACCCAGTACTTC | CASSQGAGQGQETQYF
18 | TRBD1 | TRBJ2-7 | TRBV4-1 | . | TGCGCCAGCAGCCAAGATGCCCAGGGGGCCCTACTCTCCTACGAGCAGTACTTC | CASSQDAQGALLSYEQYF
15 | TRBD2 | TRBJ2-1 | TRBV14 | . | TGTGCCAGCAGTCTAGCGGGGGGGCAATCGAGTGAGCAGTTCTTC | CASSLAGGQSSEQFF
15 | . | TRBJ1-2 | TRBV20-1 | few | TGCAGTGCTAGAGACCCTTCCAGGGGTCCAGATGGCTACACCTTC | CSARDPSRGPDGYTF
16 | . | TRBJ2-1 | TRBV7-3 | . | TGTGCCAGCAGCTTAACTCCGGGACATCAGACCAATGAGCAGTTCTTC | CASSLTPGHQTNEQFF
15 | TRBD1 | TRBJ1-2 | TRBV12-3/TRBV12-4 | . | TGTGCCAGCAATCCAACAGGGGCGGCCGGGAATGGCTACACCTTC | CASNPTGAAGNGYTF